This T cell receptor beta chain was identified during a study of T cell clusters in autoimmune cytopenias. Findings and limits, study-wide: Physiological T cell clusters of healthy donors were apparently absent in primary autoimmune cytopenia patients. TRB repertoire shifts in secondary cytopenia and chronic lymphocytic leukemia mostly reflected lymphoma, not autoimmunity.

This clonotype is deemed medium-sized by its frequency. The antigen remains undetermined. TRB amplification used approximately 250 ng of peripheral blood genomic DNA. Multiplex touch-down PCR amplified TRB using TRB-A and TRB-B pools in one tube. TCRdb re-called the multiplex PCR reads and gives one entry per CDR3 protein, without DNA. The sample is made up of 700 to 950 distinct CDR3 sequences, and the top ten hold 67% of it. This CDR3 is 15 amino acids long. This chain connects TRBV12-3 or TRBV12-4 to TRBJ2-1; lacking DNA, the TRBD2 call made by TCRdb goes unchecked. The sequenced material came from peripheral blood. The sequence derives from a human donor with an autoimmune cytopenia or autoimmune hepatitis (not recorded which). CDR3 residues: CASSPGGGIRNEQFF.